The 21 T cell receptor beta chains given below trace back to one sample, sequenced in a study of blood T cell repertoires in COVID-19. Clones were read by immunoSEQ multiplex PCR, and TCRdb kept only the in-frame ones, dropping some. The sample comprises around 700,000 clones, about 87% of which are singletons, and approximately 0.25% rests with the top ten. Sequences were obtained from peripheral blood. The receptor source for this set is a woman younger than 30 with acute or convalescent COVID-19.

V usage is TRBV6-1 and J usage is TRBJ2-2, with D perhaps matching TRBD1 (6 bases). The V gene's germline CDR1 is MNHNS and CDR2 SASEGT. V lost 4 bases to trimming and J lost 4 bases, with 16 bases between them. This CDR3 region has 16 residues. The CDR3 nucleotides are TGTGCCAGCAGTGCCCGACAGGTTTCGGGCACCGGGGAGCTGTTTTTT. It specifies CASSARQVSGTGELFF.

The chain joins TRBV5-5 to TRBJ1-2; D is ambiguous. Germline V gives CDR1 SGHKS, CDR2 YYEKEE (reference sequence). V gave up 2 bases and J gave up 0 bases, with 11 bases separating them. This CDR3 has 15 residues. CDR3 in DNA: TGTGCCAGCAGCTTCCAGGAACTCGCTAACTATGGCTACACCTTC. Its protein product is CASSFQELANYGYTF.

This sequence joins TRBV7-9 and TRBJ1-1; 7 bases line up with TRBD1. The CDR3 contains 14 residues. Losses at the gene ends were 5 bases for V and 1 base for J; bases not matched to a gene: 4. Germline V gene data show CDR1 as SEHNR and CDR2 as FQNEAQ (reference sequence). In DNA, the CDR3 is TGTGCCAGCAGCGTCGCAGGGGGGAACACTGAAGCTTTCTTT. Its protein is CASSVAGGNTEAFF.

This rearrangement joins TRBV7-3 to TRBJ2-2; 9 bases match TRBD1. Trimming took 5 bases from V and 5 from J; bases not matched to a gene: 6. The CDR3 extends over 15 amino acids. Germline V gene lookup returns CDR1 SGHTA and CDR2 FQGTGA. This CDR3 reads CASSPQTGGTGELFF. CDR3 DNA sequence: TGTGCCAGCAGCCCCCAGACAGGGGGTACCGGGGAGCTGTTTTTT. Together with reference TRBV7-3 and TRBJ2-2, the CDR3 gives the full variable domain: GAGVSQTPSNKVTEKGKYVELRCDPISGHTALYWYRQSLGQGPEFLIYFQGTGAADDSGLPNDRFFAVRPEGSVSTLKIQRTERGDSAVYLCASSPQTGGTGELFFGEGSRLTVL.

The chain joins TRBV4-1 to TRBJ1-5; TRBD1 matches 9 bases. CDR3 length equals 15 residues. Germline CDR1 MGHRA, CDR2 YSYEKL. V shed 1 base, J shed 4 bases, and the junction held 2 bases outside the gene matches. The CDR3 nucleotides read TGCGCCAGCAGCCAAGGGACAGGGGTAAATCAGCCCCAGCATTTT. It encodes CASSQGTGVNQPQHF.

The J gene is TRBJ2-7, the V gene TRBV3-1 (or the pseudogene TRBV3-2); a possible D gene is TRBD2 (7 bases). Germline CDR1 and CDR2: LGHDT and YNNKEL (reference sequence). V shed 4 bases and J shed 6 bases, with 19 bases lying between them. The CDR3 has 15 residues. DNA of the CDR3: TGTGCCAGCAGCCCAGAGGGGGTCGGGGGGAGCGAGCAGTACTTC. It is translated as CASSPEGVGGSEQYF.

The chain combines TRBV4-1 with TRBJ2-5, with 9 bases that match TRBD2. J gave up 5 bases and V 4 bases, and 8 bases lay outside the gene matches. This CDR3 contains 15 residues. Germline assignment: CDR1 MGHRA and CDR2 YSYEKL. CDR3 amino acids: CASSLVAGVGETQYF. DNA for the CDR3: TGCGCCAGCAGCCTCGTAGCGGGGGTCGGGGAGACCCAGTACTTC.

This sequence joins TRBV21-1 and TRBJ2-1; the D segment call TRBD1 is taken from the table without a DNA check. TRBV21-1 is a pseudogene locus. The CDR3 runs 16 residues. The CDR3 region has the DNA TGTGCCAGCAGCAGGGATGGGGCAGCCTCCTACAATGAGCAGTTCTTC. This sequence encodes CASSRDGAASYNEQFF.

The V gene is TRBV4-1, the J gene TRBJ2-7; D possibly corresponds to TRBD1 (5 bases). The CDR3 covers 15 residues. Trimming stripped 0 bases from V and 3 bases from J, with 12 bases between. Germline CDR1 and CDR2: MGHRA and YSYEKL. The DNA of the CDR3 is TGCGCCAGCAGCCAAGAAATGGGGCAATACTACGAGCAGTACTTC. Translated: CASSQEMGQYYEQYF.

CDR3 nucleotide sequence: TGTGCCAGCAGCTTTAGACAGGGGGCCTTCTCTGGGGCCAACGTCCTGACTTTC. Translation: CASSFRQGAFSGANVLTF. The rearrangement joins TRBV5-4 to TRBJ2-6, with TRBD1 matching over 10 bases. V lost 2 bases, J lost 0 bases, and 5 bases stayed unmatched. The germline V gene has CDR1 SGHNT and CDR2 YYREEE (reference sequence). This CDR3 has 18 residues.

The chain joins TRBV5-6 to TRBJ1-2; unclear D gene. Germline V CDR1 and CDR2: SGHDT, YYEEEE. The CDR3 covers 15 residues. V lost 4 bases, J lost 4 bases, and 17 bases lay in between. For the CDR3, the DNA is TGTGCCAGCAGCCGGGCCGACCTGCGGGGCTATGGCTACACCTTC. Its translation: CASSRADLRGYGYTF.

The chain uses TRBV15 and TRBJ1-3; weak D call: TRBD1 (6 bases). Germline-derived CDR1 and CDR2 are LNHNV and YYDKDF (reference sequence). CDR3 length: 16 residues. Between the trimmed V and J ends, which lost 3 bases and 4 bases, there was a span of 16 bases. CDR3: CATSRPPHRAGNTIYF. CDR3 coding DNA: TGTGCCACCAGCAGGCCGCCCCACAGGGCCGGAAACACCATATATTTT. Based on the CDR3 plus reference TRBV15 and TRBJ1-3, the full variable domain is DAMVIQNPRYQVTQFGKPVTLSCSQTLNHNVMYWYQQKSSQAPKLLFHYYDKDFNNEADTPDNFQSRRPNTSFCFLDIRSPGLGDTAMYLCATSRPPHRAGNTIYFGEGSWLTVV.

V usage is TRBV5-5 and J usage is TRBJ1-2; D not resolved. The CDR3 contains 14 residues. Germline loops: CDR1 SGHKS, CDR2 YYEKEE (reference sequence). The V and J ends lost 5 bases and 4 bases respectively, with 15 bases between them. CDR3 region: CASSSSTRSYGYTF. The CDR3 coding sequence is TGTGCCAGCAGTTCCTCTACGCGTTCCTATGGCTACACCTTC.

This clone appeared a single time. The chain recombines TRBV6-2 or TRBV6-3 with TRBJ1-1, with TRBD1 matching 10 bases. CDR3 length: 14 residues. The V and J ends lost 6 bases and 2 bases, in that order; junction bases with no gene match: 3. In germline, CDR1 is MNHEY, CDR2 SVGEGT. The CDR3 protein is CASSLTGGNTEAFF. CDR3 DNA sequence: TGTGCCAGCAGCCTGACAGGGGGCAACACTGAAGCTTTCTTT.

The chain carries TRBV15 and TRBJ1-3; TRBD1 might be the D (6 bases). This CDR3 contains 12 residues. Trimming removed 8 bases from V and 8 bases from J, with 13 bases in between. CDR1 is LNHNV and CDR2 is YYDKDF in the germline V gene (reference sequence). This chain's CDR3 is CATQQGSYTIYF. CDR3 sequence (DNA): TGTGCCACCCAACAGGGTAGTTACACCATATATTTT.

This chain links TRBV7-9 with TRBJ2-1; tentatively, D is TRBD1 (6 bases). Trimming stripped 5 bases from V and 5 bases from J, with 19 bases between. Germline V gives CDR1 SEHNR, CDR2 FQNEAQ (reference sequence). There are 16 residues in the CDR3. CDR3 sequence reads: CASSAPTGGGHNEQFF. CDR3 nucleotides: TGTGCCAGCAGCGCCCCGACAGGCGGCGGCCACAATGAGCAGTTCTTC.

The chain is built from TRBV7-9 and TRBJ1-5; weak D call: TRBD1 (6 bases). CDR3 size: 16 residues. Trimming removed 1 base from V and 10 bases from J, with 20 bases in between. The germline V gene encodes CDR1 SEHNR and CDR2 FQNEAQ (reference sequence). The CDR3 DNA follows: TGTGCCAGCAGCTTAGGACCTGGGGGCCCGACAGTTCCCCAGCATTTT. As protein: CASSLGPGGPTVPQHF.

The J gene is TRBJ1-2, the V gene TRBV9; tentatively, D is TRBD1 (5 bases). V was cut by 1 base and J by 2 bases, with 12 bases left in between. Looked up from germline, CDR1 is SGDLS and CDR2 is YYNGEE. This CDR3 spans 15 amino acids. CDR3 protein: CASSVTAGFNYGYTF. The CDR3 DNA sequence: TGTGCCAGCAGCGTAACCGCAGGGTTCAACTATGGCTACACCTTC.

The CDR3 protein is CASSLGQGSFHQPQHF. The CDR3 coding sequence is TGTGCCAGCAGCTTGGGACAGGGATCGTTTCATCAGCCCCAGCATTTT. The V gene is TRBV5-6, the J gene TRBJ1-5; 7 bases are shared with TRBD1. CDR1 is SGHDT, CDR2 YYEEEE, per germline. With V trimmed by 0 bases and J by 5 bases, 8 bases remained unmatched. The CDR3 is 16 residues long.

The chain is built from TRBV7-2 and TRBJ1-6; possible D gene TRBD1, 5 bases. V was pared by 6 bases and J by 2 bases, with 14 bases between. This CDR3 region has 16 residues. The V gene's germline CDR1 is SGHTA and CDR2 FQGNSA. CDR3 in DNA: TGTGCCAGCAGGCCTGGGGGGACCCCCTATAATTCACCCCTCCACTTT. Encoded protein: CASRPGGTPYNSPLHF.

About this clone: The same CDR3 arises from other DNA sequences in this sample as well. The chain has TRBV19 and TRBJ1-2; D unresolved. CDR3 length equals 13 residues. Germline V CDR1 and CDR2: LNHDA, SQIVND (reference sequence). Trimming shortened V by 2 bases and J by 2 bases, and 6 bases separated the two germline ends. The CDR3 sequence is CASSITGNYGYTF. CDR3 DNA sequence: TGTGCCAGTAGTATAACGGGGAACTATGGCTACACCTTC. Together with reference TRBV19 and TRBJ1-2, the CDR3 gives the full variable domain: DGGITQSPKYLFRKEGQNVTLSCEQNLNHDAMYWYRQDPGQGLRLIYYSQIVNDFQKGDIAEGYSVSREKKESFPLTVTSAQKNPTAFYLCASSITGNYGYTFGSGTRLTVV.